These 22 T cell receptor beta chains were sequenced from one sample in a study of beta chain features in type 1 diabetes. Investigators reverse transcribed all isolated RNA, so they sequenced expressed TCRB transcripts. TCRdb's table, derived via immunoSEQ multiplex PCR, lists solely in-frame clones and lacks some. The repertoire has some 100,000 clones, almost 40% of them found once; the top ten carry more than 0.06%. The sequenced material came from stem cell memory CD4+ T cells from blood. These receptors came from a woman aged 18-29 years in good health.

This clone showed up just a few times. The gene calls are TRBV6-1 and TRBJ2-7; 7 positions match TRBD1. J lost 3 bases, V lost 7 bases, and 12 bases had no gene match. The CDR3 extends over 15 amino acids. CDR1 is MNHNS, CDR2 SASEGT, per germline. The CDR3 reads CASNAQGRGIYEQYF. The CDR3 nucleotides are TGTGCCAGCAACGCCCAAGGCAGGGGGATCTACGAGCAGTACTTC.

The rearrangement joins TRBV7-9 to TRBJ1-6; no definite D call. Per the germline V gene, CDR1 is SEHNR and CDR2 is FQNEAQ (reference sequence). V gave up 1 base and J gave up 0 bases, with 7 bases separating them. There are 16 residues in the CDR3. This CDR3 is CASSLGAGSYNSPLHF. The CDR3 DNA reads TGTGCCAGCAGCTTAGGGGCGGGCTCCTATAATTCACCCCTCCACTTT.

This clone was observed a handful of times. The chain employs TRBV6-5 and TRBJ2-7; D is undetermined. Trimming left V 4 bases short and J 2 bases short, with 3 bases between. Germline V CDR1 and CDR2: MNHEY, SVGAGI. The CDR3 length is 11 residues. CDR3 residues: CASSSPYEQYF. CDR3 DNA sequence: TGTGCCAGCAGTTCTCCCTACGAGCAGTACTTC.

This clone was observed a handful of times. The rearrangement links TRBV18 to TRBJ2-2; 9 bases match TRBD1. The CDR3 contains 15 residues. V was clipped by 5 bases and J by 6 bases; unmatched bases: 7. Germline V gives CDR1 KGHSH, CDR2 LQKENI. The CDR3 DNA follows: TGTGCCAGCTCAAGGACAGGGGCAGAGGCCGGGGAGCTGTTTTTT. Protein: CASSRTGAEAGELFF.

A few counts support this clone. The V call is TRBV5-1, the J call TRBJ2-5, with D tentatively TRBD1 (5 bases). This CDR3 has 14 amino acids. V shed 0 bases and J shed 2 bases, with 8 bases lying between them. The germline gives CDR1 SGHRS, CDR2 YFSETQ. CDR3 residues: CASSLGQPQETQYF. For the CDR3, the DNA is TGCGCCAGCAGCTTGGGACAGCCACAAGAGACCCAGTACTTC. Complete variable domain (other parts from reference TRBV5-1 and TRBJ2-5): KAGVTQTPRYLIKTRGQQVTLSCSPISGHRSVSWYQQTPGQGLQFLFEYFSETQRNKGNFPGRFSGRQFSNSRSEMNVSTLELGDSALYLCASSLGQPQETQYFGPGTRLLVL.

The CDR3 nucleotides are TGTGCCAGCTCACCTTTCGGACAGGGGTACAATGAGCAGTTCTTC. It is translated as CASSPFGQGYNEQFF. The rearrangement joins TRBV18 to TRBJ2-1, with TRBD1 matching over 9 bases. CDR1 is KGHSH and CDR2 is LQKENI in the germline V gene. This CDR3 is 15 amino acids long. V shed 3 bases, J shed 4 bases, and the junction held 4 bases outside the gene matches.

The V call is TRBV7-2, the J call TRBJ2-4, with D possibly being TRBD2 (5 bases). The V end was cut by 4 bases, the J end by 1 base, with 8 bases between. Germline-derived CDR1 and CDR2 are SGHTA and FQGNSA. CDR3 length equals 14 residues. The DNA for the CDR3 is TGTGCCAGCAGCTCGGGAATTGCCAAAAACATTCAGTACTTC. As protein: CASSSGIAKNIQYF.

The V call is TRBV7-9, the J call TRBJ1-1; 9 bases agree with TRBD1. This CDR3 has 14 residues. V gave up 3 bases and J gave up 4 bases; unmatched junction bases: 3. In germline, CDR1 is SEHNR, CDR2 FQNEAQ (reference sequence). CDR3 residues: CASSFRQGVTEAFF. In DNA form, the CDR3 reads TGTGCCAGCAGCTTTAGACAGGGGGTCACTGAAGCTTTCTTT.

This rearrangement joins TRBV4-2 to TRBJ2-1; D might be TRBD2 (5 bases). In germline, CDR1 is LGHNA, CDR2 YNFKEQ. The V and J ends lost 1 base and 8 bases respectively, with 12 bases between them. The CDR3 totals 14 residues. CDR3 residues: CASSQGGGPDEQFF. In DNA form, the CDR3 reads TGTGCCAGCAGCCAAGGTGGAGGCCCCGATGAGCAGTTCTTC.

The V gene is TRBV25-1, the J gene TRBJ2-1; the D gene is possibly TRBD2 (6 bases). Trimming took 6 bases from V and 0 from J, leaving 12 bases between them. CDR1 MGHDK and CDR2 SYGVNS come from the germline V gene. CDR3 length equals 15 residues. CDR3 loop: CASRNRGSSYNEQFF. DNA of the CDR3: TGTGCCAGCAGAAATCGGGGGAGCTCCTACAATGAGCAGTTCTTC.

This clone was detected only a few times. This sequence joins TRBV18 and TRBJ2-7, with D maybe TRBD1 (5 bases). V was trimmed by 1 base and J by 6 bases, leaving 16 bases between them. The CDR3 covers 15 residues. CDR1 is KGHSH and CDR2 is LQKENI in the germline V gene. DNA of the CDR3: TGTGCCAGCTCACCACGGCCCGGCAGGGCTGGCGAGCAGTACTTC. This gives the protein CASSPRPGRAGEQYF.

This clone turned up a few times. The CDR3 loop is CSGTPGTDTQYF. CDR3 DNA: TGCAGCGGGACACCCGGAACAGATACGCAGTATTTT. This chain links TRBV29-1 with TRBJ2-3; a weak D match, TRBD1 (5 bases). From germline, CDR1 is SQVTM and CDR2 ANQGSEA. Trimming removed 7 bases at V and 3 bases at J, with 11 bases between. The CDR3 is 12 amino acids.

The gene calls are TRBV28 and TRBJ2-7, with D possibly TRBD1 on 5 matching bases. The V and J ends lost 5 bases and 2 bases respectively, with 16 bases between them. The germline CDR1 and CDR2 sequences are MDHEN and SYDVKM. CDR3 size: 15 residues. CDR3 sequence reads: CASSLAPPGPYEQYF. In nucleotides, the CDR3 is TGTGCCAGCAGTCTCGCCCCGCCAGGGCCCTACGAGCAGTACTTC.

The genes are TRBV7-2 and TRBJ1-1; TRBD1 might be the D (6 bases). Germline CDR1 reads SGHTA; CDR2 reads FQGNSA. This CDR3 contains 15 residues. With 4 bases removed from V and 0 bases from J, the gap between germline ends came to 12 bases. CDR3 residues: CASSSQGTMNTEAFF. CDR3 sequence (DNA): TGTGCCAGCAGCTCCCAGGGGACCATGAACACTGAAGCTTTCTTT.

The chain combines TRBV10-3 with TRBJ2-2; 7 nucleotides line up with TRBD1. There are 13 residues in the CDR3. CDR1 ENHRY and CDR2 SYGVKD come from the germline V gene. The V and J ends lost 5 bases and 4 bases, in that order; junction bases with no gene match: 1. CDR3 coding DNA: TGTGCCATCAGTCGGGACAGCACCGGGGAGCTGTTTTTT. As protein: CAISRDSTGELFF.

This clone was seen more than once but under ten times. This chain uses TRBV9 with TRBJ2-1; TRBD2 matches 11 bases. V lost 0 bases and J lost 9; bases outside the gene matches: 8. Germline CDR1 is SGDLS and CDR2 is YYNGEE. The CDR3 runs to 16 residues. The CDR3 bases are TGTGCCAGCAGCGTAGTCCCTAGCGGGAGGTCTGGTGAGCAGTTCTTC. It translates to CASSVVPSGRSGEQFF. The full variable domain, completed using reference TRBV9 and TRBJ2-1, is DSGVTQTPKHLITATGQRVTLRCSPRSGDLSVYWYQQSLDQGLQFLIQYYNGEERAKGNILERFSAQQFPDLHSELNLSSLELGDSALYFCASSVVPSGRSGEQFFGPGTRLTVL.

The chain couples TRBV6-1 to TRBJ2-7; 9 bases fit TRBD2. V trimming: 5 bases; J trimming: 2 bases; junction bases outside the gene matches: 7. The CDR3 has 15 amino acids. Germline CDR1 is MNHNS and CDR2 is SASEGT. CDR3 bases: TGTGCCAGCAGTACCACTAGCGGGTCAGCCTACGAGCAGTACTTC. Protein product: CASSTTSGSAYEQYF.

This chain uses TRBV7-2 with TRBJ2-7, with 8 positions matching TRBD1. After removal of 5 bases from V and 2 bases from J, the junction contained 5 bases not matched to a gene. Germline assignment: CDR1 SGHTA and CDR2 FQGNSA. The CDR3 has 14 residues. In DNA, the CDR3 is TGTGCCAGCAGCCCGGGACAGGTAGCCTACGAGCAGTACTTC. It codes for CASSPGQVAYEQYF.

A single count supports this clone. The chain employs TRBV28 and TRBJ1-2, with 8 bases matching TRBD1. Germline CDR1 MDHEN, CDR2 SYDVKM. V dropped 6 bases and J dropped 5; count of bases not matched to a gene: 11. CDR3 length: 15 amino acids. The CDR3 loop is CASSSRGTGLYGYTF. The CDR3 region has the DNA TGTGCCAGCAGCTCCCGAGGGACAGGACTTTATGGCTACACCTTC.

To note about this clone: Additional DNA sequences in this sample encode the identical CDR3. The chain carries TRBV7-8 and TRBJ2-7, with TRBD1 identical over 9 bases. CDR3 size: 15 residues. Per germline, CDR1 SGHVS and CDR2 FQNEAQ. Trimming took 0 bases from V and 4 from J; bases not matched to a gene: 4. The CDR3 region is CASSLAGTGTYEQYF. Written as DNA, the CDR3 is TGTGCCAGCAGCTTAGCCGGGACAGGGACGTACGAGCAGTACTTC. Looking up the rest from reference TRBV7-8 and TRBJ2-7 gives the full variable domain: GAGVSQSPRYKVAKRGQDVALRCDPISGHVSLFWYQQALGQGPEFLTYFQNEAQLDKSGLPSDRFFAERPEGSVSTLKIQRTQQEDSAVYLCASSLAGTGTYEQYFGPGTRLTVT.

The J gene is TRBJ2-3, the V gene TRBV29-1; 7 nucleotides agree with TRBD1. The germline gives CDR1 SQVTM, CDR2 ANQGSEA. Trimming took 2 bases from V and 5 from J; bases not matched to a gene: 4. There are 13 residues in the CDR3. The CDR3 sequence is CSVEKGAKDTQYF. CDR3 nucleotides: TGCAGCGTTGAAAAGGGGGCAAAAGATACGCAGTATTTT.

This clone was observed a handful of times. This sequence joins TRBV4-3 and TRBJ2-7, with TRBD1 matching over 10 bases. The junction had 18 bases not matched to a gene; V was cut back by 4 bases and J by 6 bases. The CDR3 sequence is 18 residues long. CDR1 and CDR2 from the germline V gene are LGHNA and YSLEER. The CDR3 reads CASSPQQFTGTGAREQYF. The CDR3, as DNA: TGCGCCAGCAGCCCTCAACAGTTCACCGGGACAGGGGCTCGCGAGCAGTACTTC.